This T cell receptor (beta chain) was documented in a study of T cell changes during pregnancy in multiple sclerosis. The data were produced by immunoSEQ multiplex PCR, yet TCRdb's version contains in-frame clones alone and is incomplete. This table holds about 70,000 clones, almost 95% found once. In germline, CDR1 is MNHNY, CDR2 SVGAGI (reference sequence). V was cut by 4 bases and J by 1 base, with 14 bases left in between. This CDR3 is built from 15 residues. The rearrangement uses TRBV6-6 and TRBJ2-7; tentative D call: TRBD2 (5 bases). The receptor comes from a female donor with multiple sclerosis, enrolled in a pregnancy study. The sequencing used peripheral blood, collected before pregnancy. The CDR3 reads CASSSSPTGSYEQYF. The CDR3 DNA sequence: TGTGCCAGCAGTTCTTCCCCGACGGGGTCCTACGAGCAGTACTTC.